The sequence of this T cell receptor beta chain was determined in a study of shared clonotypes between healthy human individuals. Study outcomes and limitations: Generation probabilities of non-shared clonotypes were lower (relative to those shared by all four donors). Expectations were that clonotype sharing among donors would be affected by sequencing depth. Inspection by rarefaction showed sorted-subset sequencing to be incomplete despite large depth.

There are 15 residues in the CDR3. Germline CDR1 reads MNHEY; CDR2 reads SVGAGI. Trimming removed 2 bases from V and 9 bases from J, with 14 bases in between. Every subset had its genomic DNA shared out evenly among several immunoSEQ plates. Repertoires were generated with immunoSEQ multiplex PCR, while TCRdb's copy carries only in-frame clones and drops some. Of about 2.3 million clones listed, 85% to 95% are singletons. Points on this clone: Its antigen is unknown.

The sample taken for sequencing was naive CD4+ T cells from PBMCs. Subset noted: CD45RA+ positively selected. This TCR derives from a man aged 18 to 29 in good health. Some clones in this sample may be carry-over from other donors' samples. The chain combines TRBV6-5 with TRBJ1-6; D unresolved. CDR3 sequence (DNA): TGTGCCAGCAGTTACGGCTTAGATGCGAGTTCACCCCTCCACTTT. Translating it yields CASSYGLDASSPLHF.